Following are 28 T cell receptor beta chains from one sample sequenced in a study of vaccination and CD4 T cells after COVID-19. Treatment of the sample: roughly 10-day PBMC culture with coronavirus spike peptide pools or control peptides (ViraFEST assay). Cultured CD4+ T cell DNA underwent sequencing with the Oncomine TCR Beta short-read assay. One entry per CDR3 protein results from TCRdb running MiXCR on the PCR reads. The table has roughly 20,000 distinct CDR3 sequences, more than 70% seen once. No antigen is known for these receptors. This specimen consisted of CD4+ T cells from blood, cultured in vitro, obtained after SARS-CoV-2 vaccination. These receptors originate from a human donor who received a COVID-19 vaccine.

The chain combines TRBV7-9 with TRBJ2-4, with 10 bases that match TRBD1. V lost 1 base to trimming and J lost 7 bases; unmatched junction nucleotides: 7. The CDR3 is made up of 16 amino acids. Germline V gives CDR1 SEHNR, CDR2 FQNEAQ (reference sequence). CDR3 nucleotides: TGTGCCAGCAGCTTAGTGTGGACAGGGGGTAGTAACATTCAGTACTTC. Its protein product is CASSLVWTGGSNIQYF.

As concerns this clonotype: Relative to the germline gene, one junction end is altered; a read error may explain this. The J gene is TRBJ1-2, the V gene TRBV30, with D unresolved. The CDR3 spans 12 residues. CDR1 and CDR2 from the germline V gene are GTSNPN and SVGIG (reference sequence). CDR3 DNA: TGTGCCTGGAGTGGGGGTGTGGGAGGCTGCACCTTC. Encoded protein: CAWSGGVGGCTF.

The genes are TRBV30 and TRBJ1-5; possible D gene TRBD1, 6 bases. The germline gives CDR1 GTSNPN, CDR2 SVGIG (reference sequence). CDR3 length: 17 residues. The V end lost 3 bases, the J end lost 0 bases, and 18 bases lay between the germline ends. CDR3 loop: CAWSPAPAGDSNQPQHF. DNA for the CDR3: TGTGCCTGGAGCCCCGCCCCGGCAGGGGATAGCAATCAGCCCCAGCATTTT.

V usage is TRBV12-3 or TRBV12-4 and J usage is TRBJ2-5; TRBD2 matches at 10 bases. The CDR3 extends over 15 amino acids. V dropped 6 bases and J dropped 3; count of bases not matched to a gene: 7. CDR3 residues: CASRKRGGLEETQYF. The CDR3 DNA sequence: TGTGCCAGCAGGAAGCGGGGGGGCCTGGAAGAGACCCAGTACTTC.

The V call is TRBV6-2 or TRBV6-3, the J call TRBJ1-2, with 10 bases lining up with TRBD1. Per germline, CDR1 MNHEY and CDR2 SVGEGT. Trimming removed 6 bases from V and 5 bases from J; junction bases left unmatched: 6. The CDR3 consists of 14 residues. The CDR3 is CASSRDRGLYGYTF. The CDR3 DNA is TGTGCCAGCAGCCGGGACAGGGGACTATATGGCTACACCTTC.

A single count supports this clonotype. The chain carries TRBV11-3 and TRBJ2-4; D is unclear. Trimming cost V 2 bases and J 0 bases, with 14 bases left between them. CDR1 is SGHNT, CDR2 YENEEA, per germline. The CDR3 runs to 17 residues. The CDR3 region has the DNA TGTGCCAGCAGCTTATTCTCGGGTAACAGAGCCAAAAACATTCAGTACTTC. Its translation: CASSLFSGNRAKNIQYF.

The J gene is TRBJ1-3, the V gene TRBV6-1, with 7 positions matching TRBD1. The CDR3 consists of 14 residues. Trimming at V came to 5 bases and at J to 1 base, leaving 2 bases not matched to a gene. Germline-derived CDR1 and CDR2 are MNHNS and SASEGT. CDR3 sequence reads: CASSPTGSGNTIYF. The CDR3 region has the DNA TGTGCCAGCAGTCCGACAGGGTCTGGAAACACCATATATTTT.

The chain employs TRBV28 and TRBJ1-6, with 7 bases identical to TRBD1. This CDR3 comprises 16 residues. Unmatched junction bases numbered 8, after V lost 4 bases and J lost 5 bases. Germline V gene sequence: CDR1 MDHEN, CDR2 SYDVKM. CDR3 protein: CASSWPPGTDNSPLHF. In DNA, the CDR3 is TGTGCCAGCAGTTGGCCCCCCGGGACAGATAATTCACCCCTCCACTTT. The full variable domain, its missing parts supplied by reference TRBV28 and TRBJ1-6, is DVKVTQSSRYLVKRTGEKVFLECVQDMDHENMFWYRQDPGLGLRLIYFSYDVKMKEKGDIPEGYSVSREKKERFSLILESASTNQTSMYLCASSWPPGTDNSPLHFGNGTRLTVT.

The chain uses TRBV12-3 or TRBV12-4 and TRBJ1-3; D remains unclear. Trimming left V 1 base short and J 0 bases short, with 10 bases between. This CDR3 spans 16 amino acids. The CDR3 sequence is CASSLELPHSGNTIYF. The CDR3 DNA reads TGTGCCAGCAGTTTAGAGCTTCCCCACTCTGGAAACACCATATATTTT.

The CDR3 sequence: CASSVDLPMNTEAFF. Here the CDR3 DNA reads TGTGCCAGCAGTGTCGACCTCCCCATGAACACTGAAGCTTTCTTT. The gene calls are TRBV2 and TRBJ1-1; no clear D. This CDR3 region has 15 residues. Germline V CDR1 and CDR2: SNHLY, FYNNEI. The ends were cut back, 4 bases at V and 0 bases at J, with 12 bases in the middle.

The chain is built from TRBV5-1 and TRBJ1-6; D is ambiguous. Germline V gene lookup returns CDR1 SGHRS and CDR2 YFSETQ. Trimming pared 4 bases from V and 8 bases from J, leaving 16 bases between. The CDR3 length is 15 residues. The CDR3 sequence is CASSGGGRRDSPLHF. The CDR3 bases are TGCGCCAGCAGCGGTGGTGGCCGGCGGGATTCACCCCTCCACTTT. Variable domain in full (rest from reference TRBV5-1 and TRBJ1-6): KAGVTQTPRYLIKTRGQQVTLSCSPISGHRSVSWYQQTPGQGLQFLFEYFSETQRNKGNFPGRFSGRQFSNSRSEMNVSTLELGDSALYLCASSGGGRRDSPLHFGNGTRLTVT.

This rearrangement joins TRBV2 to TRBJ1-5; D gene ambiguous. Per the germline V gene, CDR1 is SNHLY and CDR2 is FYNNEI. This CDR3 contains 13 residues. Between the trimmed V and J ends, which lost 8 bases and 4 bases, there was a span of 12 bases. The DNA for the CDR3 is TGTGCCAGCTCCACCCCAGGTAATCAGCCCCAGCATTTT. Translating gives CASSTPGNQPQHF. The full variable domain, rest sourced from reference TRBV2 and TRBJ1-5, is EPEVTQTPSHQVTQMGQEVILRCVPISNHLYFYWYRQILGQKVEFLVSFYNNEISEKSEIFDDQFSVERPDGSNFTLKIRSTKLEDSAMYFCASSTPGNQPQHFGDGTRLSIL.

This clonotype is judged large. This chain links TRBV20-1 with TRBJ2-5; D is ambiguous. V was pared by 0 bases and J by 7 bases, with 18 bases between. From germline, CDR1 is DFQATT and CDR2 SNEGSKA (reference sequence). The CDR3 totals 15 residues. CDR3 in DNA: TGCAGTGCTAGAGATGTAAAGGACGACGAGTGGACCCAGTACTTC. Protein product: CSARDVKDDEWTQYF.

This sequence joins TRBV12-3 or TRBV12-4 and TRBJ2-5; D tentatively reads TRBD1 or TRBD2 (5 bases each). The CDR3 runs to 14 residues. Trimming removed 2 bases at V and 2 bases at J, with 9 bases between. This CDR3 reads CASSLWGRQETQYF. CDR3 sequence (DNA): TGTGCCAGCAGTTTATGGGGACGGCAAGAGACCCAGTACTTC.

This rearrangement joins TRBV25-1 to TRBJ1-2; the match to TRBD1 covers 12 bases. Unmatched junction bases numbered 9, after V lost 5 bases and J lost 8 bases. Germline CDR1 and CDR2: MGHDK and SYGVNS. CDR3 length: 15 residues. The CDR3 region has the DNA TGTGCCAGCAGTAACCGGGACAGGGGGCGTCCAGGCTACACCTTC. It specifies CASSNRDRGRPGYTF.

J is TRBJ1-1 and V is TRBV5-1, with D hard to call. There are 11 residues in the CDR3. Germline CDR1 is SGHRS and CDR2 is YFSETQ. Trimming took off 7 bases at V and 3 bases at J, with 7 bases between the two ends. This CDR3 is CASALDTEAFF. As DNA, the CDR3 is TGCGCCAGCGCCCTGGACACTGAAGCTTTCTTT.

The CDR3 spells CASSLEAGDGYTF. CDR3 nucleotide sequence: TGTGCCAGCAGCTTAGAGGCAGGGGATGGCTACACCTTC. The chain uses TRBV7-9 and TRBJ1-2, with D perhaps TRBD1 (6 bases). Trimming shortened V by 1 base and J by 6 bases, and 9 bases separated the two germline ends. CDR1 and CDR2 from the germline V gene are SEHNR and FQNEAQ (reference sequence). CDR3 length: 13 residues.

The genes are TRBV27 and TRBJ1-1, with no clear D. Germline V gene lookup returns CDR1 MNHEY and CDR2 SMNVEV (reference sequence). The CDR3 extends over 14 amino acids. Between the trimmed V and J ends, which lost 6 bases and 6 bases, there was a span of 17 bases. CDR3 bases: TGTGCCAGCAGGCCAATGGCAAACAGTGCTGAAGCTTTCTTT. Translation: CASRPMANSAEAFF.

Note on this clonotype: At one boundary the junction diverges from the germline segment, which might be a read error. V gene TRBV6-1 combines with J gene TRBJ2-3; TRBD2 is a possible D gene (6 bases). The CDR3 is made up of 14 amino acids. Germline loops: CDR1 MNHNS, CDR2 SASEGT. CDR3 nucleotides: TGTGCCAGCAGTCCTTCACTAGCCACATATACGCAGTATTTT. Translation gives CASSPSLATYTQYF.

The chain carries TRBV12-3 or TRBV12-4 and TRBJ1-3; D may be TRBD1 (5 bases). The CDR3 is 15 residues long. V lost 6 bases and J lost 0, with 12 bases in between. In DNA form, the CDR3 reads TGTGCCAGCAGCTACAGGACGAGCTCTGGAAACACCATATATTTT. It codes for CASSYRTSSGNTIYF.

V usage is TRBV20-1 and J usage is TRBJ1-1, with D unclear. The germline gives CDR1 DFQATT, CDR2 SNEGSKA (reference sequence). CDR3 length: 13 amino acids. V lost 5 bases and J lost 0, with 10 bases in between. CDR3 sequence reads: CSALRPLNTEAFF. The CDR3, as DNA: TGCAGTGCTCTTCGGCCCTTGAACACTGAAGCTTTCTTT.

The CDR3 loop is CASSGTGSNQPQHF. The CDR3 region has the DNA TGTGCCAGCAGTGGGACGGGTAGCAATCAGCCCCAGCATTTT. The V gene is TRBV25-1, the J gene TRBJ1-5; no clear D. Between the trimmed V and J ends, which lost 4 bases and 0 bases, there was a span of 7 bases. Per germline, CDR1 MGHDK and CDR2 SYGVNS. The CDR3 has 14 amino acids.

V usage is TRBV10-3 and J usage is TRBJ2-5; 8 bases are a match to TRBD1. CDR1 is ENHRY and CDR2 is SYGVKD in the germline V gene. V trimming: 7 bases; J trimming: 5 bases; junction bases outside the gene matches: 9. This CDR3 region has 14 residues. The CDR3 DNA reads TGTGCCATCACACCAGGGGGCCCCGGGGAGACCCAGTACTTC. Encoded protein: CAITPGGPGETQYF.

The chain is built from TRBV19 and TRBJ1-2, with no clear D. Germline-derived CDR1 and CDR2 are LNHDA and SQIVND (reference sequence). The CDR3 is 10 residues long. Between the trimmed V and J ends, which lost 5 bases and 6 bases, there was a span of 4 bases. CDR3 in DNA: TGTGCCAGTAGTTCTGATGGCTACACCTTC. This gives the protein CASSSDGYTF.

V and J are TRBV5-1 and TRBJ1-6; 9 bases map to TRBD1. Germline values: CDR1 SGHRS, CDR2 YFSETQ. Losses at the gene ends were 5 bases for V and 7 bases for J; bases not matched to a gene: 4. This CDR3 comprises 14 residues. The CDR3 bases are TGCGCCAGCAGGGCCGGGACAGGGAATTCACCCCTCCACTTT. Translation gives CASRAGTGNSPLHF.

This chain connects TRBV20-1 to TRBJ1-5; D unresolved. Germline V lookup: CDR1 DFQATT, CDR2 SNEGSKA (reference sequence). V lost 0 bases and J 0 bases, leaving 12 bases between the germline ends. The CDR3 is 16 residues long. In DNA form, the CDR3 reads TGCAGTGCTAGAGATCTTGGCGGCGATAGCAATCAGCCCCAGCATTTT. Translating gives CSARDLGGDSNQPQHF.

The table lists this clonotype with a few counts. J is TRBJ1-6 and V is TRBV7-8; TRBD1 matches at 9 bases. The CDR3 has 15 amino acids. The trim removed 3 bases at V and 7 bases at J, leaving 4 bases unmatched. The germline V gene encodes CDR1 SGHVS and CDR2 FQNEAQ. The CDR3 is CASSLGQGANSPLHF. As DNA, the CDR3 is TGTGCCAGCAGCTTGGGACAGGGTGCGAATTCACCCCTCCACTTT.

This clonotype was recorded once. The rearrangement links TRBV7-2 to TRBJ1-1; the D is unclear. CDR1 and CDR2 from the germline V gene are SGHTA and FQGNSA. V lost 5 bases to trimming and J lost 0 bases, with 10 bases between them. This CDR3 has 14 residues. DNA of the CDR3: TGTGCCAGCAGCCCAGAGACGGTGAACACTGAAGCTTTCTTT. Translated, it gives CASSPETVNTEAFF.